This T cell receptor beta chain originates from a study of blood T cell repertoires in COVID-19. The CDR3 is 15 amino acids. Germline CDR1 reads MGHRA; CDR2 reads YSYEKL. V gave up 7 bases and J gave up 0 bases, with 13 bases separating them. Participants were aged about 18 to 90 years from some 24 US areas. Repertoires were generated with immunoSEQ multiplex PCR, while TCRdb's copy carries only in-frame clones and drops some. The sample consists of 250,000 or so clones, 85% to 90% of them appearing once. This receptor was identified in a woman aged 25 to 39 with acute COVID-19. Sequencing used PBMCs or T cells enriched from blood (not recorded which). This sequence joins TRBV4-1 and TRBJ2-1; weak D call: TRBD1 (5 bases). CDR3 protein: CASTPIQGSYNEQFF. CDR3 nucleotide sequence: TGCGCCAGCACTCCGATTCAGGGCTCCTACAATGAGCAGTTCTTC.